A selection of T cell receptor beta chains follows, all from one sample in a study of blood T cell repertoires in COVID-19. The method was immunoSEQ multiplex PCR; TCRdb's version includes in-frame clones alone and lacks a portion of them. Of some 74,000 clones listed, approximately 80% are singletons. The sample comprised peripheral blood. The receptors here all came from a woman of 80 years or more with active or convalescent COVID-19. Each CDR3 is given with its conserved first and last residue. Fields, in order: D gene, V gene, J gene, clone size, CDR3 protein, CDR3 DNA. The D gene is left open where the match is weak. For some rows the clone size is stated as once, few or many, or as a class when expanded; others skip it.

D: -
V: TRBV6-2/TRBV6-3
J: TRBJ1-2
size: -
CDR3: CASSQVSTILYGYTF
DNA: TGTGCCAGCAGTCAGGTATCTACGATCCTCTATGGCTACACCTTC

D: -
V: TRBV18
J: TRBJ2-5
size: -
CDR3: CASSRTVEETQYF
DNA: TGTGCCAGCTCAAGGACAGTGGAGGAGACCCAGTACTTC

D: -
V: TRBV3-1/TRBV3-2
J: TRBJ2-7
size: -
CDR3: CASNKYEQYF
DNA: TGTGCCAGCAACAAGTACGAGCAGTACTTC

D: -
V: TRBV5-5
J: TRBJ2-1
size: -
CDR3: CASSLVLQGYYNEQFF
DNA: TGTGCCAGCAGCTTGGTTTTACAGGGATACTACAATGAGCAGTTCTTC

D: -
V: TRBV24-1
J: TRBJ2-2
size: -
CDR3: CATSGPTSTGELFF
DNA: TGTGCCACCAGTGGTCCGACATCAACCGGGGAGCTGTTTTTT

D: TRBD1
V: TRBV27
J: TRBJ2-7
size: -
CDR3: CASSLYIGTGGNEQYF
DNA: TGTGCCAGCAGTTTATATATTGGGACAGGGGGCAACGAGCAGTACTTC

D: TRBD2
V: TRBV7-8
J: TRBJ2-7
size: once
CDR3: CASSLDFSGSSYEQYF
DNA: TGTGCCAGCAGCTTAGATTTTAGCGGGAGCTCCTACGAGCAGTACTTC

D: -
V: TRBV5-4
J: TRBJ2-7
size: few
CDR3: CASSLDKSEREQYF
DNA: TGTGCCAGCAGCTTGGATAAGAGTGAGAGGGAGCAGTACTTC

D: -
V: TRBV6-6
J: TRBJ1-4
size: once
CDR3: CASSSGSQSEKLFF
DNA: TGTGCCAGCAGTTCGGGGTCGCAGAGTGAAAAACTGTTTTTT

D: TRBD1
V: TRBV7-9
J: TRBJ2-1
size: -
CDR3: CASSSPYRGQNNEQFF
DNA: TGTGCCAGCAGCTCCCCATACAGGGGGCAAAACAATGAGCAGTTCTTC

D: TRBD2
V: TRBV5-1
J: TRBJ2-3
size: -
CDR3: CASMGSGQGRDTQYF
DNA: TGCGCCAGCATGGGTAGCGGGCAAGGCCGAGATACGCAGTATTTT

D: -
V: TRBV6-6
J: TRBJ1-2
size: -
CDR3: CASRQDSSYGYTF
DNA: TGTGCCAGCAGACAGGACAGCTCCTATGGCTACACCTTC

D: -
V: TRBV5-1
J: TRBJ1-1
size: -
CDR3: CASRRGTNTEAFF
DNA: TGCGCCAGCAGGCGGGGTACAAACACTGAAGCTTTCTTT

D: -
V: TRBV28
J: TRBJ1-6
size: -
CDR3: CASSSPPKNSPLHF
DNA: TGTGCCAGCAGTTCACCCCCTAAGAATTCACCCCTCCACTTT

D: TRBD2
V: TRBV5-1
J: TRBJ2-2
size: -
CDR3: CASSVTRVESREGLNTGELFF
DNA: TGCGCCAGCAGCGTAACACGGGTGGAGTCGCGGGAGGGCCTGAACACCGGGGAGCTGTTTTTT

D: -
V: TRBV2
J: TRBJ1-5
size: -
CDR3: CASSSNGVRQPQHF
DNA: TGTGCCAGCAGTTCAAACGGGGTTCGGCAGCCCCAGCATTTT

D: -
V: TRBV7-9
J: TRBJ1-1
size: -
CDR3: CASSPQDVVTEAFF
DNA: TGTGCCAGCAGCCCCCAGGATGTTGTCACTGAAGCTTTCTTT

D: -
V: TRBV5-6
J: TRBJ1-6
size: few
CDR3: CASSFWGGANNSPLHF
DNA: TGTGCCAGCAGCTTTTGGGGGGGCGCAAACAATTCACCCCTCCACTTT

D: -
V: TRBV7-9
J: TRBJ2-5
size: -
CDR3: CASSLGRWDRRRDVTQYF
DNA: TGTGCCAGCAGCTTGGGAAGGTGGGACAGAAGGAGGGATGTGACCCAGTACTTC

D: -
V: TRBV10-3
J: TRBJ2-1
size: -
CDR3: CAISDGQTYNEQFF
DNA: TGTGCCATCAGTGACGGACAGACCTACAATGAGCAGTTCTTC

D: -
V: TRBV28
J: TRBJ2-1
size: -
CDR3: CASSLNREKQFF
DNA: TGTGCCAGCAGTTTAAACAGGGAGAAGCAGTTCTTC

D: TRBD1
V: TRBV2
J: TRBJ1-1
size: -
CDR3: CASSWGQTNTEAFF
DNA: TGTGCCAGCAGTTGGGGACAGACTAACACTGAAGCTTTCTTT

D: TRBD1
V: TRBV28
J: TRBJ1-6
size: -
CDR3: CASSSFFDRGGSPLHF
DNA: TGTGCCAGCAGTTCATTCTTTGACAGGGGTGGTTCACCCCTCCACTTT

D: -
V: TRBV7-7
J: TRBJ2-2
size: -
CDR3: CASSLQGFGIGELFF
DNA: TGTGCCAGCAGCTTACAGGGATTCGGAATCGGGGAGCTGTTTTTT

D: -
V: TRBV9
J: TRBJ1-6
size: few
CDR3: CASSDRVGGSPLHF
DNA: TGTGCCAGCAGCGACAGGGTCGGTGGTTCACCCCTCCACTTT

D: TRBD1
V: TRBV6-1
J: TRBJ1-2
size: -
CDR3: CASSEGQGANYGYTF
DNA: TGTGCCAGCAGTGAAGGACAGGGTGCGAACTATGGCTACACCTTC

D: -
V: TRBV6-5
J: TRBJ2-2
size: -
CDR3: CASRSVTANTGELFF
DNA: TGTGCCAGCAGGTCGGTGACAGCCAACACCGGGGAGCTGTTTTTT

D: -
V: TRBV6-6
J: TRBJ2-3
size: -
CDR3: CASSDGAAGPDTQYF
DNA: TGTGCCAGCAGTGACGGGGCGGCGGGGCCAGATACGCAGTATTTT

D: -
V: TRBV3-1/TRBV3-2
J: TRBJ2-7
size: -
CDR3: CASSQGPSSYEQYF
DNA: TGTGCCAGCAGCCAAGGGCCTAGCTCCTACGAGCAGTACTTC

D: -
V: TRBV7-2
J: TRBJ1-2
size: few
CDR3: CASSLFSRQGNFGYTF
DNA: TGTGCCAGCAGCTTATTTTCTCGCCAGGGGAACTTTGGCTACACCTTC

D: -
V: TRBV5-1
J: TRBJ1-1
size: -
CDR3: CASSLEQSNTEAFF
DNA: TGCGCCAGCAGCTTGGAACAATCGAACACTGAAGCTTTCTTT

D: TRBD1
V: TRBV7-2
J: TRBJ1-4
size: -
CDR3: CASSLVTGVREKLFF
DNA: TGTGCCAGCAGCTTAGTTACAGGGGTGAGAGAAAAACTGTTTTTT

D: -
V: TRBV6-2/TRBV6-3
J: TRBJ1-6
size: -
CDR3: CASSQRRSNSPLHF
DNA: TGTGCCAGCAGTCAAAGAAGGAGTAATTCACCCCTCCACTTT

D: TRBD1
V: TRBV18
J: TRBJ1-4
size: -
CDR3: CASSPGTGNLANEKLFF
DNA: TGTGCCAGCTCGCCCGGGACAGGGAATTTGGCTAATGAAAAACTGTTTTTT

D: -
V: TRBV7-2
J: TRBJ1-1
size: -
CDR3: CASSQNTEAFF
DNA: TGTGCCAGCAGCCAGAACACTGAAGCTTTCTTT

D: TRBD1
V: TRBV28
J: TRBJ1-4
size: -
CDR3: CASSSRQGGVEKLFF
DNA: TGTGCCAGCAGTTCCAGACAGGGGGGGGTTGAAAAACTGTTTTTT

D: -
V: TRBV29-1
J: TRBJ2-7
size: few
CDR3: CSVAHGAYEQYF
DNA: TGCAGCGTTGCCCACGGGGCCTACGAGCAGTACTTC

D: -
V: TRBV7-2
J: TRBJ1-2
size: -
CDR3: CASSLAANYGYTF
DNA: TGTGCCAGCAGCCTAGCCGCTAACTATGGCTACACCTTC

D: TRBD2
V: TRBV2
J: TRBJ2-5
size: few
CDR3: CASKAGLAGGGQETQYF
DNA: TGTGCCAGCAAGGCAGGCCTAGCGGGGGGCGGCCAAGAGACCCAGTACTTC

D: TRBD1
V: TRBV6-2/TRBV6-3
J: TRBJ1-1
size: -
CDR3: CASSTGQGRAFF
DNA: TGTGCCAGCAGTACGGGACAGGGGCGAGCTTTCTTT

D: -
V: TRBV11-1
J: TRBJ2-6
size: -
CDR3: CASSSQVSGANVLTF
DNA: TGTGCCAGCAGCTCACAGGTCTCTGGGGCCAACGTCCTGACTTTC

D: -
V: TRBV7-6
J: TRBJ2-2
size: medium-sized
CDR3: CASSLAPSNTGELFF
DNA: TGTGCCAGCAGCTTAGCGCCTAGTAACACCGGGGAGCTGTTTTTT

D: -
V: TRBV6-9
J: TRBJ2-1
size: -
CDR3: CASSYKSSYNEQFF
DNA: TGTGCCAGCAGTTATAAGAGCTCCTACAATGAGCAGTTCTTC

D: -
V: TRBV27
J: TRBJ1-6
size: -
CDR3: CASSPLDRANSPLHF
DNA: TGTGCCAGCAGTCCACTGGACAGAGCCAATTCACCCCTCCACTTT

D: -
V: TRBV7-9
J: TRBJ1-3
size: once
CDR3: CASSLGTGDTSGNTIYF
DNA: TGTGCCAGCAGCCTGGGGACCGGGGACACCTCTGGAAACACCATATATTTT

D: TRBD1
V: TRBV14
J: TRBJ2-3
size: -
CDR3: CASSQVRGLARTDTQYF
DNA: TGTGCCAGCAGCCAAGTGAGGGGGCTGGCACGCACAGATACGCAGTATTTT

D: TRBD1
V: TRBV6-5
J: TRBJ2-5
size: -
CDR3: CASSPFGTGGETQYF
DNA: TGTGCCAGCAGTCCCTTCGGGACAGGGGGAGAGACCCAGTACTTC

D: TRBD1
V: TRBV19
J: TRBJ1-2
size: -
CDR3: CASSTKTGSPYGYTF
DNA: TGTGCCAGTAGTACAAAGACAGGGTCCCCCTATGGCTACACCTTC

D: -
V: TRBV7-9
J: TRBJ2-1
size: -
CDR3: CASSLDWARNYNEQFF
DNA: TGTGCCAGCAGCTTAGACTGGGCCCGTAATTACAATGAGCAGTTCTTC

D: -
V: TRBV6-2/TRBV6-3
J: TRBJ1-5
size: -
CDR3: CASSSGGVSQPQHF
DNA: TGTGCCAGCAGTTCAGGAGGGGTTTCCCAGCCCCAGCATTTT

D: -
V: TRBV9
J: TRBJ2-2
size: -
CDR3: CASGAQAGYTGELFF
DNA: TGTGCCAGCGGTGCCCAGGCGGGGTACACCGGGGAGCTGTTTTTT

D: -
V: TRBV19
J: TRBJ1-5
size: -
CDR3: CASSLPQGYANQPQHF
DNA: TGTGCCAGTAGTTTACCTCAGGGGTATGCCAATCAGCCCCAGCATTTT

D: -
V: TRBV3-1/TRBV3-2
J: TRBJ1-5
size: -
CDR3: CASSQGRVAGTNQPQHF
DNA: TGTGCCAGCAGCCAAGGTCGAGTTGCCGGGACTAACCAGCCCCAGCATTTT

D: TRBD2
V: TRBV30
J: TRBJ2-3
size: -
CDR3: CAWSIPWGSGGAHTQYF
DNA: TGTGCCTGGAGTATACCGTGGGGGAGCGGGGGGGCCCATACGCAGTATTTT

D: -
V: TRBV6-1
J: TRBJ2-2
size: -
CDR3: CASSDRGYTGELFF
DNA: TGTGCCAGCAGTGACAGGGGTTACACCGGGGAGCTGTTTTTT

D: -
V: TRBV9
J: TRBJ2-1
size: few
CDR3: CASSDRDWWNEQFF
DNA: TGTGCCAGCAGCGACCGGGACTGGTGGAATGAGCAGTTCTTC

D: TRBD2
V: TRBV4-3
J: TRBJ2-2
size: -
CDR3: CASSPEAGVVGELFF
DNA: TGCGCCAGCAGCCCCGAAGCGGGAGTTGTCGGGGAGCTGTTTTTT

D: TRBD1
V: TRBV2
J: TRBJ1-5
size: -
CDR3: CASRDRGTQPQHF
DNA: TGTGCCAGTCGCGACAGGGGAACTCAGCCCCAGCATTTT

D: -
V: TRBV6-6
J: TRBJ2-1
size: few
CDR3: CASSYSTVFDEQFF
DNA: TGTGCCAGCAGTTACTCTACAGTATTTGATGAGCAGTTCTTC